In its sample, the clone carrying this T cell receptor (beta chain) was seen a few times. About 0.45 to 1 ug RNA was reverse transcribed with random hexamers. TCRdb re-called the immunoSEQ multiplex PCR reads with MiXCR, one entry per CDR3 protein. The sample has about 94,000 distinct CDR3 sequences, about 93% seen once. This entry belongs to a study of CD8 T cells in Susac syndrome. About the research overall: At blood draw, Susac syndrome patients were therapy-naive, on corticosteroids, or on intravenous immunoglobulin alone.

This clonotype was sampled from a human donor with Susac syndrome. The specimen was CD4+ T cells from PBMCs.

The DNA of the CDR3 is TGCAGTGCTCCGGGACAGGGGCGGGAGACCCAGTACTTC. This encodes CSAPGQGRETQYF. V is TRBV20-1 and J is TRBJ2-5; 10 bases agree with TRBD1. Germline CDR1 reads DFQATT; CDR2 reads SNEGSKA (reference sequence). This CDR3 comprises 13 residues. V trimming: 5 bases; J trimming: 5 bases; junction bases outside the gene matches: 5.